Listed below are T cell receptor beta chains from one sample, sequenced in a study of cytomegalovirus exposure and HLA in healthy donors. Method: immunoSEQ multiplex PCR; TCRdb's copy keeps in-frame clones and lacks some. The sample has 100,000 to 150,000 clones, about 74% seen once. Material: PBMCs. Receptors originate from a woman aged 60-75 years in good health and CMV-seronegative. CDR3s include the opening cysteine and the closing phenylalanine or tryptophan. A D gene is named only where the DNA matches it firmly. Clone size is not always given. Where it is, it says once, few, many or a class for expanded clones.

j_call | clone_size | v_call | d_call | cdr3_nt | cdr3_aa
TRBJ2-1 | . | TRBV30 | TRBD2 | TGTGCCTGGAGTGTACGGGGACTAGGGGGGAATGAGCAGTTCTTC | CAWSVRGLGGNEQFF
TRBJ2-7 | . | TRBV5-6 | . | TGTGCCAGCAGCTTGGGTTCTTCCTACGAGCAGTACTTC | CASSLGSSYEQYF
TRBJ2-5 | . | TRBV2 | TRBD2 | TGTGCCAGCAGGGGTACGGGGGGGAGAGAGACCCAGTACTTC | CASRGTGGRETQYF
TRBJ2-7 | . | TRBV29-1 | TRBD1 | TGCAGCGCTGGGGACAGCACCTACGAGCAGTACTTC | CSAGDSTYEQYF
TRBJ2-7 | . | TRBV5-1 | TRBD1 | TGCGCCAGCAGCCCTTTGGACAGGTCCTACGAGCAGTACTTC | CASSPLDRSYEQYF
TRBJ2-5 | . | TRBV20-1 | . | TGCAGTGCCACTCTAGCGATGGCCCAGTACTTC | CSATLAMAQYF
TRBJ1-5 | few | TRBV2 | . | TGTGCCAGCAGTCCGACCGGGACACCGAATCAGCCCCAGCATTTT | CASSPTGTPNQPQHF
TRBJ2-6 | . | TRBV28 | . | TGTGCCAGCAGTTCACGGGTATCTGGGGCCAACGTCCTGACTTTC | CASSSRVSGANVLTF
TRBJ1-6 | . | TRBV4-1 | . | TGCGCCAGCAGCCAAGATGTGGGCAGGCTGAGCTCCTATAATTCACCCCTCCACTTT | CASSQDVGRLSSYNSPLHF
TRBJ2-7 | . | TRBV15 | . | TGTGCCACCAGCAGAGGAGGTTTTCCGGGAGAGAACTACGAGCAGTACTTC | CATSRGGFPGENYEQYF
TRBJ2-3 | . | TRBV2 | . | TGTGCCAGCAGTGTGCGAGATACGCAGTATTTT | CASSVRDTQYF
TRBJ1-4 | . | TRBV7-9 | . | TGTGCCAGCAGTTCGGCCGGGCCCCGGGGGGAAAAACTGTTTTTT | CASSSAGPRGEKLFF
TRBJ2-3 | . | TRBV28 | TRBD1 | TGTGCCAGCAGCCCCGGGACAGGGAGCACAGATACGCAGTATTTT | CASSPGTGSTDTQYF
TRBJ2-2 | . | TRBV7-3 | . | TGTGCCAGCAGCCCCACCGGGACAATGAACCCCGGGGAGCTGTTTTTT | CASSPTGTMNPGELFF
TRBJ2-1 | few | TRBV18 | TRBD2 | TGTGCCAGCTCATCGAACGGACTAGCGGGGGGGTACAATGAGCAGTTCTTC | CASSSNGLAGGYNEQFF
TRBJ2-1 | . | TRBV7-2 | . | TGTGCCAGCAGCTTAGGGTGGGCGAACAATGAGCAGTTCTTC | CASSLGWANNEQFF
TRBJ2-1 | . | TRBV7-9 | . | TGTGCCAGCAGCTTACACGGGACGGGCGGGGGCGATGAGCAGTTCTTC | CASSLHGTGGGDEQFF
TRBJ1-3 | . | TRBV11-2 | TRBD1 | TGTGCCAGCAGCTACGACAGGGGCTCTGGAAACACCATATATTTT | CASSYDRGSGNTIYF
TRBJ1-2 | . | TRBV5-1 | . | TGCGCCAGCACCAAGTGGGGGGACTATGGCTACACCTTC | CASTKWGDYGYTF
TRBJ2-1 | . | TRBV18 | TRBD2 | TGTGCCAGCTCACCACCCCGGACTAGCCAGTACTACAATGAGCAGTTCTTC | CASSPPRTSQYYNEQFF
TRBJ2-1 | . | TRBV11-2 | TRBD1 | TGTGCCAGCAGCCAACTCCCCGGGACAGGCTACAATGAGCAGTTCTTC | CASSQLPGTGYNEQFF
TRBJ2-7 | once | TRBV6-5 | . | TGTGCCAGCAGTTTAAGTCTCCCTTCAGGGCCCTACGAGCAGTACTTC | CASSLSLPSGPYEQYF
TRBJ1-4 | once | TRBV7-8 | TRBD1 | TGTGCCAGCAGCCGACAGGGATTAACTAATGAAAAACTGTTTTTT | CASSRQGLTNEKLFF
TRBJ2-1 | . | TRBV19 | . | TGTGCCAGTAGTAACGGGAGCGGCTACAATGAGCAGTTCTTC | CASSNGSGYNEQFF
TRBJ1-1 | once | TRBV10-3 | . | TGTGCCATCAGTGACAGGGCGGTGAACACTGAAGCTTTCTTT | CAISDRAVNTEAFF
TRBJ1-5 | . | TRBV7-2 | TRBD1 | TGTGCCAGCAGCCCGGACAGGGAAAGCAATCAGCCCCAGCATTTT | CASSPDRESNQPQHF
TRBJ1-2 | . | TRBV6-7 | TRBD1 | TGTGCCAGCAGTTACCCAGTTCGACAGGGGGCAGCTGGCTACACCTTC | CASSYPVRQGAAGYTF
TRBJ1-2 | . | TRBV9 | TRBD1 | TGTGCCAGCAGCGTGGAACCTCGGACAGGGCTTTACGGCTACACCTTC | CASSVEPRTGLYGYTF
TRBJ2-7 | . | TRBV30 | . | TGTGCCTGGAGTCTTGGCCGTAACTACGAGCAGTACTTC | CAWSLGRNYEQYF
TRBJ2-3 | . | TRBV19 | . | TGTGCCAGCTCGGCTAGCTGGGAGAAAGATACGCAGTATTTT | CASSASWEKDTQYF
TRBJ2-1 | . | TRBV2 | . | TGTGCCAGCAGTCCTCGGGGGTGGGGATACAACGAGCAGTTCTTC | CASSPRGWGYNEQFF
TRBJ2-5 | . | TRBV6-5 | . | TGTGCCAGCAGTTCGCAAGAGACCCAGTACTTC | CASSSQETQYF
TRBJ1-4 | few | TRBV28 | TRBD1 | TGTGCCAGCTATGACAGGGGGCTCGAAAAACTGTTTTTT | CASYDRGLEKLFF
TRBJ1-2 | . | TRBV5-1 | . | TGCGCCAGCAGCATCGGACGGACGGGAGGCTACACCTTC | CASSIGRTGGYTF
TRBJ2-3 | . | TRBV15 | . | TGTGCCACCAGCGCGGCTAGCGATACGCAGTATTTT | CATSAASDTQYF
TRBJ2-1 | once | TRBV5-8 | TRBD2 | TGTGCCAGCAGCTCAGGAGCGGGGGGGCCGAGGAATGAGCAGTTCTTC | CASSSGAGGPRNEQFF
TRBJ2-5 | few | TRBV30 | TRBD1 | TGTGCCTGGAGTGAGGTGGACAGGGGTGAGACCCAGTACTTC | CAWSEVDRGETQYF
TRBJ2-3 | . | TRBV4-1 | TRBD1 | TGCGCCAGCAGCCTGAGGACAGGGGGCGGAGAGGGTGCGCAGTATTTT | CASSLRTGGGEGAQYF
TRBJ2-3 | . | TRBV5-6 | TRBD2 | TGTGCCAGCAGCTCCGGACTAGCGGCGGCCTTCACAGATACGCAGTATTTT | CASSSGLAAAFTDTQYF
TRBJ2-3 | . | TRBV27 | TRBD2 | TGTGCCAGCAGTTTAAAGGCCCCCGGGACTAGCCGGACAGATACGCAGTATTTT | CASSLKAPGTSRTDTQYF
TRBJ2-7 | . | TRBV5-1 | TRBD2 | TGCGCCAGCAGCTTGGGAAAAGTTAGCGGGATCCCCGACGAGCAGTACTTC | CASSLGKVSGIPDEQYF
TRBJ1-5 | once | TRBV6-5 | . | TGTGCCAGCAGTTACGGGCAGAACTTCAATCAGCCCCAGCATTTT | CASSYGQNFNQPQHF
TRBJ2-2 | . | TRBV9 | . | TGTGCCAGCAGCGGCGGGGTGGATGCGAACACCGGGGAGCTGTTTTTT | CASSGGVDANTGELFF
TRBJ2-7 | . | TRBV5-4 | TRBD1 | TGTGCCAGCAGCTTGGACAGGGGGCGGAACGAGCAGTACTTC | CASSLDRGRNEQYF